A selection of T cell receptor beta chains follows, all from one sample in a study of sequential checkpoint blockade in melanoma. Libraries were prepared by immunoSEQ multiplex PCR; TCRdb keeps only in-frame clonotypes and omits some of them. In the table there are 4,000 or so clones, around 19% of which are singletons. The sample in question was tumor tissue (inferred from file names), obtained from a patient given nivolumab and ipilimumab in sequence. The source of these receptors is a human patient with melanoma. Some clones in this sample may be carry-over from other donors' samples. Both conserved end residues are part of each CDR3. Each record gives: J gene, D gene, CDR3 length, clone size, V gene, CDR3 protein, CDR3 DNA. D genes are given only for firm matches. Only some rows state a clone size, as once, few, many or a class for expanded clones.

J: TRBJ2-3; D: TRBD1; length: 15; size: few; V: TRBV4-1; CDR3: CASSQDGLGQKAQYF; DNA: TGCGCCAGCAGCCAAGATGGCCTGGGACAGAAGGCGCAGTATTTT
J: TRBJ2-7; D: -; length: 16; size: few; V: TRBV15; CDR3: CATSRDLTTGRDEQYF; DNA: TGTGCCACCAGCAGAGATCTTACGACAGGCCGTGATGAGCAGTACTTC
J: TRBJ2-3; D: TRBD2; length: 16; size: -; V: TRBV11-3; CDR3: CASSLPGLAGTDTQYF; DNA: TGTGCCAGCAGCTTACCGGGACTAGCGGGCACAGATACGCAGTATTTT
J: TRBJ1-2; D: -; length: 13; size: few; V: TRBV28; CDR3: CASSSSLSRGYTF; DNA: TGTGCCAGCAGTTCTAGCCTCTCTCGGGGCTACACCTTC
J: TRBJ1-1; D: TRBD1; length: 13; size: medium-sized; V: TRBV6-8; CDR3: CASSSDRATEAFF; DNA: TGTGCCAGCAGTTCCGACAGGGCTACTGAAGCTTTCTTT
J: TRBJ2-3; D: -; length: 13; size: -; V: TRBV19; CDR3: CASSRWGLDTQYF; DNA: TGTGCCAGTAGCAGGTGGGGTTTGGATACGCAGTATTTT
J: TRBJ1-4; D: TRBD1; length: 18; size: few; V: TRBV4-1; CDR3: CASSHMPGQGAVGEKLFF; DNA: TGCGCCAGCAGCCATATGCCGGGACAGGGGGCGGTCGGGGAAAAACTGTTTTTT
J: TRBJ2-7; D: TRBD1; length: 15; size: -; V: TRBV5-1; CDR3: CASSLAGQGAKEQYF; DNA: TGCGCCAGCAGCTTGGCAGGTCAGGGGGCGAAGGAGCAGTACTTC
J: TRBJ1-5; D: -; length: 13; size: few; V: TRBV19; CDR3: CASRGLENQPQHF; DNA: TGTGCCAGCCGGGGACTGGAGAATCAGCCCCAGCATTTT
J: TRBJ1-2; D: -; length: 13; size: -; V: TRBV19; CDR3: CASFPTGLIGYTF; DNA: TGTGCCAGTTTTCCCACGGGCCTTATCGGCTACACCTTC
J: TRBJ2-1; D: TRBD1; length: 14; size: medium-sized; V: TRBV11-3; CDR3: CASSSGTVGDEQFF; DNA: TGTGCCAGCAGCTCAGGGACAGTCGGGGATGAGCAGTTCTTC
J: TRBJ2-5; D: -; length: 13; size: few; V: TRBV28; CDR3: CASSLGGRETQYF; DNA: TGTGCCAGCAGTTTAGGGGGGCGAGAGACCCAGTACTTC
J: TRBJ1-2; D: TRBD1; length: 18; size: many; V: TRBV10-3; CDR3: CAISESLLAGQGNYGYTF; DNA: TGTGCCATCAGTGAGTCTTTGTTAGCGGGACAGGGGAACTATGGCTACACCTTC
J: TRBJ2-7; D: TRBD2; length: 16; size: few; V: TRBV6-8; CDR3: CASSYTGAGGPYEQYF; DNA: TGTGCCAGCAGTTACACCGGAGCGGGGGGGCCGTACGAGCAGTACTTC
J: TRBJ2-7; D: -; length: 13; size: -; V: TRBV18; CDR3: CASSAGGEHEQYF; DNA: TGTGCCAGCTCGGCAGGAGGGGAACACGAGCAGTACTTC
J: TRBJ2-1; D: TRBD2; length: 15; size: -; V: TRBV19; CDR3: CASSLRDYSYNEQFF; DNA: TGTGCCAGTAGCCTCCGGGACTACTCCTACAATGAGCAGTTCTTC
J: TRBJ2-3; D: TRBD2; length: 16; size: -; V: TRBV6-8; CDR3: CASSSPTSGGTDTQYF; DNA: TGTGCCAGCAGCTCCCCGACTAGCGGGGGCACAGATACGCAGTATTTT
J: TRBJ1-4; D: TRBD1; length: 14; size: few; V: TRBV29-1; CDR3: CSVTRGPTNEKLFF; DNA: TGCAGCGTGACCAGGGGGCCAACTAATGAAAAACTGTTTTTT
J: TRBJ2-7; D: TRBD1; length: 15; size: few; V: TRBV11-3; CDR3: CASNQGGTGPYEQYF; DNA: TGTGCCAGCAACCAAGGGGGCACAGGACCCTACGAGCAGTACTTC
J: TRBJ2-7; D: -; length: 15; size: -; V: TRBV19; CDR3: CASSPAGVAYYEQYF; DNA: TGTGCCAGTAGTCCCGCCGGAGTAGCGTACTACGAGCAGTACTTC
J: TRBJ2-1; D: -; length: 16; size: few; V: TRBV11-3; CDR3: CASSFSTLPPNNEQFF; DNA: TGTGCCAGCAGCTTCTCGACATTACCCCCAAACAATGAGCAGTTCTTC
J: TRBJ2-4; D: -; length: 12; size: medium-sized; V: TRBV6-8; CDR3: CASSPDKNIQYF; DNA: TGTGCCAGCAGTCCTGACAAAAACATTCAGTACTTC
J: TRBJ1-3; D: -; length: 19; size: few; V: TRBV8-2; CDR3: CASSLEFLGRDYSGNTIYF; DNA: TGTGCCAGCAGTTTAGAATTCTTGGGCAGGGACTACTCTGGAAACACCATATATTTT
J: TRBJ2-3; D: TRBD1; length: 15; size: -; V: TRBV11-3; CDR3: CASSFWDSSTDTQYF; DNA: TGTGCCAGCAGCTTTTGGGACAGTAGCACAGATACGCAGTATTTT
J: TRBJ2-1; D: -; length: 15; size: -; V: TRBV19; CDR3: CASSIGPGTYNEQFF; DNA: TGTGCCAGTAGTATCGGGCCGGGGACCTACAATGAGCAGTTCTTC
J: TRBJ2-5; D: TRBD2; length: 15; size: -; V: TRBV18; CDR3: CASSPPRGGQETQYF; DNA: TGTGCCAGCTCTCCACCCCGGGGGGGCCAAGAGACCCAGTACTTC
J: TRBJ1-4; D: -; length: 14; size: -; V: TRBV18; CDR3: CASSPQGSEEKLFF; DNA: TGTGCCAGCTCACCACAGGGGTCGGAGGAAAAACTGTTTTTT
J: TRBJ1-1; D: -; length: 15; size: many; V: TRBV23-1; CDR3: CASSQEWGRRTEAFF; DNA: TGCGCCAGCAGCCAAGAGTGGGGCAGGAGGACTGAAGCTTTCTTT
J: TRBJ1-4; D: TRBD1; length: 13; size: -; V: TRBV23-1; CDR3: CASRGQPNEKLFF; DNA: TGCGCCAGCAGGGGACAGCCAAATGAAAAACTGTTTTTT
J: TRBJ2-5; D: -; length: 16; size: -; V: TRBV18; CDR3: CASSPSILTRGETQYF; DNA: TGTGCCAGCTCACCTTCGATCCTTACCCGGGGAGAGACCCAGTACTTC
J: TRBJ1-2; D: -; length: 12; size: few; V: TRBV6-8; CDR3: CATRRGENGYTF; DNA: TGTGCCACCCGTAGGGGAGAGAATGGCTACACCTTC
J: TRBJ2-1; D: -; length: 16; size: -; V: TRBV6-8; CDR3: CASSPSPSEVRDEQFF; DNA: TGTGCCAGCAGCCCCTCCCCAAGCGAGGTCAGGGATGAGCAGTTCTTC
J: TRBJ2-1; D: -; length: 14; size: -; V: TRBV29-1; CDR3: CSVAPGRGYNEQFF; DNA: TGCAGCGTTGCTCCAGGACGTGGCTACAATGAGCAGTTCTTC
J: TRBJ1-1; D: -; length: 12; size: -; V: TRBV6-8; CDR3: CASSYLNTEAFF; DNA: TGTGCCAGCAGTTACTTGAACACTGAAGCTTTCTTT
J: TRBJ2-7; D: TRBD1; length: 14; size: medium-sized; V: TRBV15; CDR3: CATSRARGRGEQYF; DNA: TGTGCCACCAGCAGAGCCAGGGGGAGAGGTGAGCAGTACTTC
J: TRBJ2-7; D: TRBD1; length: 14; size: medium-sized; V: TRBV28; CDR3: CASSPGQGPYEQYF; DNA: TGTGCCAGCAGTCCGGGACAGGGGCCCTACGAGCAGTACTTC
J: TRBJ2-1; D: TRBD2; length: 18; size: -; V: TRBV18; CDR3: CASSPRTSSLSSYNEQFF; DNA: TGTGCCAGCTCTCCCCGGACTAGCTCCCTGAGCTCCTACAATGAGCAGTTCTTC
J: TRBJ2-7; D: TRBD1; length: 13; size: once; V: TRBV29-1; CDR3: CSVRDSTSYEQYF; DNA: TGCAGCGTTCGGGACAGCACTTCCTACGAGCAGTACTTC
J: TRBJ2-7; D: -; length: 14; size: -; V: TRBV6-8; CDR3: CASSDFNREYEQYF; DNA: TGTGCCAGCAGTGACTTTAACAGGGAATACGAGCAGTACTTC
J: TRBJ2-7; D: -; length: 16; size: -; V: TRBV28; CDR3: CASSSTRRGPNYEQYF; DNA: TGTGCCAGCAGTTCCACTCGCCGGGGGCCCAACTACGAGCAGTACTTC
J: TRBJ1-4; D: TRBD1; length: 15; size: -; V: TRBV9; CDR3: CASSVGGQFSEKLFF; DNA: TGTGCCAGCAGCGTAGGGGGACAGTTTAGTGAAAAACTGTTTTTT
J: TRBJ2-1; D: -; length: 13; size: medium-sized; V: TRBV6-8; CDR3: CASSYGGTHEQFF; DNA: TGTGCCAGCAGTTACGGGGGGACCCATGAGCAGTTCTTC
J: TRBJ2-1; D: TRBD1; length: 16; size: medium-sized; V: TRBV9; CDR3: CASSVPTGQGFNEQFF; DNA: TGTGCCAGCAGCGTACCTACGGGACAGGGTTTCAATGAGCAGTTCTTC
J: TRBJ2-6; D: -; length: 15; size: many; V: TRBV11-3; CDR3: CASSSIGPGANVLTF; DNA: TGTGCCAGCAGCTCCATAGGGCCGGGGGCCAACGTCCTGACTTTC
J: TRBJ1-5; D: -; length: 19; size: many; V: TRBV6-8; CDR3: CASSSGTLGWGSWRQPQHF; DNA: TGTGCCAGCAGTTCCGGTACGTTAGGGTGGGGATCATGGCGTCAGCCCCAGCATTTT
J: TRBJ1-2; D: -; length: 13; size: medium-sized; V: TRBV7-1; CDR3: CATPDRRGWGYTF; DNA: TGTGCCACCCCAGACCGCCGGGGTTGGGGCTACACCTTC
J: TRBJ1-1; D: -; length: 14; size: few; V: TRBV6-8; CDR3: CASSPDRWNTEAFF; DNA: TGTGCCAGCAGTCCAGATCGCTGGAACACTGAAGCTTTCTTT